These T cell receptor beta chains were read from a single sample in a study of shared clonotypes between healthy human individuals. The repertoire was sequenced with immunoSEQ multiplex PCR; TCRdb's copy has only in-frame clones and lacks some. The table includes over 2 million clones, about 95% detected once. The sequencing input was naive CD8+ T cells sorted from blood. The receptor source for this set is a man aged 18-30 years in good health. CDR3s include the opening cysteine and the closing phenylalanine or tryptophan.

TRBV6-1	13	TRBJ1-2	CASSGQGMKGYTF
TRBV10-1	15	TRBJ2-5	CASSESGESQETQYF
TRBV21-1	15	TRBJ1-3	CASSIGTGTGNTIYF
TRBV7-9	16	TRBJ2-5	CASSSRGGGYSETQYF
TRBV27	16	TRBJ2-4	CASSPGWEGARNIQYF
TRBV13	16	TRBJ1-2	CASSGVPGQSLYGYTF
TRBV7-2	14	TRBJ2-1	CASSLAPFAHEQFF
TRBV27	17	TRBJ1-4	CASSPRGRGRPNEKLFF
TRBV6-1	22	TRBJ1-5	CASSEKIPRDRGLLWASQPQHF
TRBV19	14	TRBJ2-7	CASSGGVQGYEQYF
TRBV6-6	16	TRBJ1-2	CASSYPPGVGYDGYTF
TRBV13	13	TRBJ2-7	CASSLRGWYEQYF
TRBV6-1	13	TRBJ1-1	CAGNGASNTEAFF
TRBV28	17	TRBJ2-3	CASSWAAGGQSTDTQYF
TRBV6-5	16	TRBJ2-3	CASSSFGGVGTDTQYF